Listed here is a single TCR beta chain. V was trimmed by 6 bases and J by 1 base, leaving 6 bases between them. The V gene's germline CDR1 is LNHNV and CDR2 YYDKDF (reference sequence). The length of the CDR3 is 12 residues. The data are from a study of identical twins. Each CDR3 protein gets one entry after TCRdb re-called the 5' RACE reads with MiXCR. The sample holds roughly 690,000 distinct CDR3 sequences, 21% seen once. This sample also belongs to another study, concerning T cells expressing NK-cell markers.

This chain connects TRBV15 to TRBJ1-2; no clear D. The source of this sequence is a woman aged 18-30 years in good health. The sample comprised PBMCs. This chain's CDR3 is CATSQSNYGYTF. Written as DNA, the CDR3 is TGTGCCACCAGTCAGAGTAACTATGGCTACACCTTC.